This record covers a single T cell receptor (beta chain). Antigen: not known. This entry comes from a study of T cell responses to AZD1222 COVID-19 vaccine. Study-wide results and caveats: Spike-specific TCR depth and breadth grew after two AZD1222 doses.

The V and J ends lost 3 bases and 4 bases respectively, with 14 bases between them. Germline lookup yields CDR1 LGHNA and CDR2 YSLEER. There are 15 residues in the CDR3. Repertoires were generated with immunoSEQ multiplex PCR, while TCRdb's copy carries only in-frame clones and drops some. This table holds about 180,000 clones, approximately 94% found once. The V call is TRBV4-3, the J call TRBJ2-3; D perhaps matches TRBD2 (7 bases). The sequencing used peripheral blood, collected 28 days after the second AZD1222 dose. This receptor was obtained from an adult who received the AZD1222 COVID-19 vaccine. This chain's CDR3 is CASSQSRGGADTQYF. Here the CDR3 DNA reads TGCGCCAGCAGCCAGTCGAGGGGGGGCGCAGATACGCAGTATTTT.